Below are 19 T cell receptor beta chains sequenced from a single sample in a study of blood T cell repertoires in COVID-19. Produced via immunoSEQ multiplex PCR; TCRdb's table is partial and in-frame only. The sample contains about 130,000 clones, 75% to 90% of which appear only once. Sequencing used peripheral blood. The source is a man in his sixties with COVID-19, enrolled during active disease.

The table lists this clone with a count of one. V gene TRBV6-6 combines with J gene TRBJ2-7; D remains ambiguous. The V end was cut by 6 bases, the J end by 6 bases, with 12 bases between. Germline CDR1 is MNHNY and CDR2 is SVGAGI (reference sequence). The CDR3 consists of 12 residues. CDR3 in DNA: TGTGCCAGCAGAAAACAGTCTGGCGAGCAGTACTTC. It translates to CASRKQSGEQYF.

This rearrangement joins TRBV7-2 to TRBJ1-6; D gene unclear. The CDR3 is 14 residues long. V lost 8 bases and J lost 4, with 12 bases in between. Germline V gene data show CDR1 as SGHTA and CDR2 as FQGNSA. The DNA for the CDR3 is TGTGCCAGCTTTTCACAGAGATATAATTCACCCCTCCACTTT. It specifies CASFSQRYNSPLHF.

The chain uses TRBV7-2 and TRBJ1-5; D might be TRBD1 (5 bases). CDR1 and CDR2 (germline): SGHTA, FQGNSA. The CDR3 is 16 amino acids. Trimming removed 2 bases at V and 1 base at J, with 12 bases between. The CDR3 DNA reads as TGTGCCAGCAGCTTATATGGGGGGGTAAGCAATCAGCCCCAGCATTTT. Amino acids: CASSLYGGVSNQPQHF. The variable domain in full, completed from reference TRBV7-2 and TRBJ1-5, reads GAGVSQSPSNKVTEKGKDVELRCDPISGHTALYWYRQSLGQGLEFLIYFQGNSAPDKSGLPSDRFSAERTGGSVSTLTIQRTQQEDSAVYLCASSLYGGVSNQPQHFGDGTRLSIL.

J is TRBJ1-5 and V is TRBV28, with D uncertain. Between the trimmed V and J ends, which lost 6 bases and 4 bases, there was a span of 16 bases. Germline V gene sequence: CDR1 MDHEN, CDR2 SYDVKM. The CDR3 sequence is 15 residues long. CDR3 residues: CASRSGGAKNQPQHF. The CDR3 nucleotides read TGTGCCAGCAGGTCCGGCGGAGCGAAGAATCAGCCCCAGCATTTT.

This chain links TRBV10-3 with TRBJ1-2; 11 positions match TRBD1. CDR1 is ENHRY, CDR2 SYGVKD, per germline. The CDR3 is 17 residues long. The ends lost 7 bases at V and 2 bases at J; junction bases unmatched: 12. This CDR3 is CAITQSDRGRVNYGYTF. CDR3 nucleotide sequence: TGTGCCATCACTCAATCGGACAGGGGGCGGGTGAACTATGGCTACACCTTC.

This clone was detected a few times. The CDR3 DNA reads TGCGCCAGCAGCCAAAAAGAGGACAGGCTTAACTATGGCTACACCTTC. It specifies CASSQKEDRLNYGYTF. The chain couples TRBV4-3 to TRBJ1-2; the match to TRBD1 covers 7 bases. The germline gives CDR1 LGHNA, CDR2 YSLEER. The CDR3 has 16 amino acids. Trimming removed 2 bases from V and 1 base from J; junction bases left unmatched: 7.

This chain's CDR3 is CASRPDMYYGYTF. CDR3 nucleotide sequence: TGTGCCAGCAGACCTGACATGTACTATGGCTACACCTTC. The rearrangement links TRBV12-3 or TRBV12-4 to TRBJ1-2, with unresolved D. The CDR3 spans 13 residues. V shed 6 bases and J shed 3 bases, with 11 bases lying between them.

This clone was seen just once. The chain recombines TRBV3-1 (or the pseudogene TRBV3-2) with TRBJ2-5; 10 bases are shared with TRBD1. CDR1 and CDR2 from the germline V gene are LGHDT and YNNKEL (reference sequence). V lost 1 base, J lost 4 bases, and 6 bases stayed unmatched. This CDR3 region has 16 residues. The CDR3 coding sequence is TGTGCCAGCAGCCAAGGGGACAGGGGTGAAGGAGAGACCCAGTACTTC. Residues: CASSQGDRGEGETQYF.

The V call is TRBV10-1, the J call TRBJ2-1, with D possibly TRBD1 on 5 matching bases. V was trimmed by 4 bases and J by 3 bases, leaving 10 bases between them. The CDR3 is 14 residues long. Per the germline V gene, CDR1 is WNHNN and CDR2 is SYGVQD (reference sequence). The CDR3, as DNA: TGCGCCAGCAGTGCTGGACACAACTACAATGAGCAGTTCTTC. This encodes CASSAGHNYNEQFF.

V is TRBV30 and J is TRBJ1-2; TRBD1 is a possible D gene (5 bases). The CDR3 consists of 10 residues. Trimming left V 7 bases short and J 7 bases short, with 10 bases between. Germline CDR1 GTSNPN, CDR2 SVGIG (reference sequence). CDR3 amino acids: CASRQSGYTF. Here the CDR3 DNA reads TGTGCCTCCAGACAGAGTGGCTACACCTTC.

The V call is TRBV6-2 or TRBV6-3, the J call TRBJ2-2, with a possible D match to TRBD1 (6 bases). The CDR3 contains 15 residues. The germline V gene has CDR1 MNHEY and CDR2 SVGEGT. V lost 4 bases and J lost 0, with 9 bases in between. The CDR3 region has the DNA TGTGCCAGCAGTTCTGACAGGCCGAACACCGGGGAGCTGTTTTTT. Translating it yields CASSSDRPNTGELFF.

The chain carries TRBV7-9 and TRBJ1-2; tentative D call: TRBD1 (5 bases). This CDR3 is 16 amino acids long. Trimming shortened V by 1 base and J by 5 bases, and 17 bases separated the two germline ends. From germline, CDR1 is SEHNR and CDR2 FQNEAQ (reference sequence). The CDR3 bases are TGTGCCAGCAGCTTAGAGGTCATGGGACTCGGATATGGCTACACCTTC. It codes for CASSLEVMGLGYGYTF. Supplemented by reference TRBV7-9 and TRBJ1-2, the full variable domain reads DTGVSQNPRHKITKRGQNVTFRCDPISEHNRLYWYRQTLGQGPEFLTYFQNEAQLEKSRLLSDRFSAERPKGSFSTLEIQRTEQGDSAMYLCASSLEVMGLGYGYTFGSGTRLTVV.

CDR3 protein: CASRSAGQTSTNEKLFF. In nucleotides, the CDR3 is TGCGCCAGCAGATCCGCGGGACAGACCTCAACTAATGAAAAACTGTTTTTT. The gene calls are TRBV5-1 and TRBJ1-4, with TRBD1 matching 7 bases. Germline trimming cut 5 bases from V and 0 bases from J; bases unmatched to any gene: 10. CDR1 SGHRS and CDR2 YFSETQ come from the germline V gene. The CDR3 has 17 residues.

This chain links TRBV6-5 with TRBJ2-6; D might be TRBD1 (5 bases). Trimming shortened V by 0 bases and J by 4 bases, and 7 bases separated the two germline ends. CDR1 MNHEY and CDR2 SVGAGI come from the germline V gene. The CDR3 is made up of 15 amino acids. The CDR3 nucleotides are TGTGCCAGCAGTTACTCAGGGGTCGGGGCCAACGTCCTGACTTTC. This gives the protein CASSYSGVGANVLTF.

The CDR3 DNA is TGTGCCAGCAGTTACACAGGGGAAACCGGGGAGCTGTTTTTT. It is translated as CASSYTGETGELFF. The chain recombines TRBV6-2 or TRBV6-3 with TRBJ2-2; the match to TRBD1 covers 7 bases. The V gene end was trimmed by 2 bases and the J gene end by 5 bases; junction bases not matched to a gene: 2. Germline-derived CDR1 and CDR2 are MNHEY and SVGEGT. The CDR3 loop spans 14 amino acids.

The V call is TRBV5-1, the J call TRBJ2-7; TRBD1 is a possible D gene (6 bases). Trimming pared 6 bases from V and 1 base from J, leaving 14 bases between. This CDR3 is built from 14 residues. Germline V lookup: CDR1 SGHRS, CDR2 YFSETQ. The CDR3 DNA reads TGCGCCAGCACAATCCGGGACAAGTCCTACGAGCAGTACTTC. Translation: CASTIRDKSYEQYF.

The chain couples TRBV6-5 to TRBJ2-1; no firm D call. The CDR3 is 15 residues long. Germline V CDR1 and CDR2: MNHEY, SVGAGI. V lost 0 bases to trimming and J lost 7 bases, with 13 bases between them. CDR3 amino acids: CASSYSNARLNEQFF. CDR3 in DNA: TGTGCCAGCAGTTACTCGAATGCGCGTTTGAATGAGCAGTTCTTC.

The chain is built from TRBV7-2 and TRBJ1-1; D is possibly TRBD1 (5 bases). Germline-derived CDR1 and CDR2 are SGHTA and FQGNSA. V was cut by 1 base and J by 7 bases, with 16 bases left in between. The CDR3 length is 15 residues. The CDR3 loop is CASSLGDRAGLEAFF. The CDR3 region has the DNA TGTGCCAGCAGCTTAGGAGATCGGGCAGGGCTTGAAGCTTTCTTT.

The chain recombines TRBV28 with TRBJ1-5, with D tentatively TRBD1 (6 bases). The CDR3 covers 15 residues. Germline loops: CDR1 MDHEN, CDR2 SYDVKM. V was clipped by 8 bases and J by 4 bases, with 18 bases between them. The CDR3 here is CASVLSQGKNQPQHF. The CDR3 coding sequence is TGTGCCAGCGTCCTATCACAGGGAAAAAATCAGCCCCAGCATTTT.